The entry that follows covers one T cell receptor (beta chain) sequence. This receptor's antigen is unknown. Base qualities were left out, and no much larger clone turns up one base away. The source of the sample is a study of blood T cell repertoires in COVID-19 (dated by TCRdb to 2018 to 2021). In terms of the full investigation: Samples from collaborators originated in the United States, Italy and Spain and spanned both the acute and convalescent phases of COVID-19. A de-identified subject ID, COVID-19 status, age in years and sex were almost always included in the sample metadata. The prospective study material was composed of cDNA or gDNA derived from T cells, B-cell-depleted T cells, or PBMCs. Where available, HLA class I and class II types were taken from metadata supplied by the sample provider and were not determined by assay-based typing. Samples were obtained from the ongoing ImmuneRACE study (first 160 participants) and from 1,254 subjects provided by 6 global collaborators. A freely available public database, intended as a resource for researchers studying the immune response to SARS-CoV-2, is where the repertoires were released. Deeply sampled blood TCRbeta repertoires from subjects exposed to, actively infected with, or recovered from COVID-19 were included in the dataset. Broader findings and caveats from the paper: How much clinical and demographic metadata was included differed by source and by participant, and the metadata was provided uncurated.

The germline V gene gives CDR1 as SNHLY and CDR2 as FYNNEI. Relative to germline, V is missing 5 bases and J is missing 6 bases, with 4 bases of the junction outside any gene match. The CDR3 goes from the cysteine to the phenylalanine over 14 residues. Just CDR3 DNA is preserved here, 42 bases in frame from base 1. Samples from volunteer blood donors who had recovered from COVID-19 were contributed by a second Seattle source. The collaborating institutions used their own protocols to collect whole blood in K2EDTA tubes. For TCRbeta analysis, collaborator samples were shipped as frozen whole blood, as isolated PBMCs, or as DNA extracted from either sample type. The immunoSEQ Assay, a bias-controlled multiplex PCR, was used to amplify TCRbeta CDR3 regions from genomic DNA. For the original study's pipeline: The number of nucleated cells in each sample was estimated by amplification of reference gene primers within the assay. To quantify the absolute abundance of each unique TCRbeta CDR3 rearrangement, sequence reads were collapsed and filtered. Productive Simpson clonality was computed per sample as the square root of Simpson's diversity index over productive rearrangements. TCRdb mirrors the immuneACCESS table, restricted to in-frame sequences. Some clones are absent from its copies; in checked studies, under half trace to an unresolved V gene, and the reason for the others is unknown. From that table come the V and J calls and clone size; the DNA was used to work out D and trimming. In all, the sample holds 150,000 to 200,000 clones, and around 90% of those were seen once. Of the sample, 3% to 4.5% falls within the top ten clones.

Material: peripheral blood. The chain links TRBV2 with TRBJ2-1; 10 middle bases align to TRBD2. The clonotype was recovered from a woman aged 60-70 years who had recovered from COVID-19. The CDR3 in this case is CASSPSGGANEQFF. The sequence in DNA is TGTGCCAGCAGTCCAAGCGGGGGGGCCAATGAGCAGTTCTTC.